These T cell receptor beta chains were read from a single sample in a study of cytomegalovirus exposure and HLA in healthy donors. The table came from immunoSEQ multiplex PCR; TCRdb's copy has only in-frame clones and leaves some out. The sample holds 85,000 to 100,000 clones; about three quarters are singletons and the top ten take under 8%. Source material: PBMCs. The source of these receptors is a man aged 50-59 years in good health and CMV-seropositive. The CDR3 runs from the conserved cysteine through the conserved F or W. A D gene is named only where the DNA matches it firmly. Not every row has a clone size; where given, it reads once, few, many or a size class.

V gene	clone size	D gene	J gene	CDR3 protein	CDR3 DNA
TRBV7-3	few	.	TRBJ1-5	CASSRQTGDNQPQNF	TGTGCCAGCAGCCGACAGACAGGTGATAATCAGCCCCAGAATTTT
TRBV30	.	.	TRBJ2-3	CAWSVQDTDTQYF	TGTGCCTGGAGTGTACAGGACACAGATACGCAGTATTTT
TRBV7-9	.	TRBD1	TRBJ1-1	CASSLDRENTEAFF	TGTGCCAGCAGCTTGGACAGGGAAAACACTGAAGCTTTCTTT
TRBV5-6	.	TRBD2	TRBJ2-7	CASSPRGGFLVEQYF	TGTGCCAGCAGCCCCCGGGGGGGTTTCCTCGTCGAGCAGTACTTC
TRBV5-1	.	TRBD2	TRBJ2-5	CASSFSASGRETQYF	TGCGCCAGCAGCTTCTCGGCTAGCGGAAGAGAGACCCAGTACTTC
TRBV5-8	.	TRBD1	TRBJ1-5	CASSPGTGFTVGNQPQHF	TGTGCCAGCAGCCCCGGGACAGGGTTTACGGTGGGCAATCAGCCCCAGCATTTT
TRBV9	.	TRBD1	TRBJ1-4	CASSPNPGGQGEKLFF	TGTGCCAGCAGCCCAAATCCAGGGGGCCAGGGTGAAAAACTGTTTTTT
TRBV18	.	TRBD2	TRBJ2-1	CASSPSTSGGAHEQFF	TGTGCCAGCTCACCAAGTACTAGCGGGGGGGCCCATGAGCAGTTCTTC
TRBV2	.	TRBD2	TRBJ2-1	CASTIVAGVYNEQFF	TGTGCCAGCACAATCGTGGCGGGGGTATACAATGAGCAGTTCTTC
TRBV30	.	TRBD2	TRBJ2-7	CAWSIGGSYEQYF	TGTGCCTGGAGTATCGGGGGGTCCTACGAGCAGTACTTC
TRBV30	.	TRBD1	TRBJ2-7	CAWRSGQGTYEQYF	TGTGCCTGGAGGTCTGGACAGGGTACCTACGAGCAGTACTTC
TRBV7-2	.	TRBD2	TRBJ2-3	CASSSGVAGPADTQYF	TGTGCCAGCAGCTCCGGGGTAGCGGGGCCCGCAGATACGCAGTATTTT
TRBV27	.	TRBD1	TRBJ1-1	CASSLQTGTGGLNTEAFF	TGTGCCAGCAGTTTGCAGACCGGGACAGGGGGCCTGAACACTGAAGCTTTCTTT
TRBV19	.	.	TRBJ1-2	CASSLTGLSGDYTF	TGTGCCAGTAGTCTCACGGGACTGTCAGGTGACTACACCTTC
TRBV12-5	.	TRBD2	TRBJ2-5	CASAFGGLAPLQETQYF	TGTGCTAGTGCTTTTGGGGGACTAGCGCCCCTCCAAGAGACCCAGTACTTC
TRBV18	.	.	TRBJ2-5	CASSPDWLQETQYF	TGTGCCAGCTCGCCAGACTGGTTACAAGAGACCCAGTACTTC
TRBV7-9	.	.	TRBJ2-3	CASSPTGNPTDTQYF	TGTGCCAGCAGCCCAACAGGGAACCCCACAGATACGCAGTATTTT
TRBV18	.	.	TRBJ1-2	CASSQDRSYGYTF	TGTGCCAGCTCACAAGATAGATCCTATGGCTACACCTTC
TRBV6-1	.	.	TRBJ1-5	CASSQFGSNQPQNF	TGTGCCAGCAGCCAATTCGGTAGCAATCAGCCCCAGAATTTT
TRBV2	.	.	TRBJ1-6	CASIGQTNSPLHF	TGTGCCAGCATAGGACAGACGAATTCACCCCTCCACTTT
TRBV5-1	.	TRBD1	TRBJ1-1	CVSSFQGASGTEAFF	TGCGTCAGCAGCTTTCAGGGGGCAAGTGGCACTGAAGCTTTCTTT
TRBV27	.	.	TRBJ2-1	CASSSLSSYNEQFF	TGTGCCAGCAGCTCCCTTAGCTCCTACAATGAGCAGTTCTTC
TRBV29-1	.	.	TRBJ1-1	CSVRRNTEAFF	TGCAGCGTTCGGAGGAACACTGAAGCTTTCTTT
TRBV19	.	TRBD1	TRBJ1-5	CASSGQGAYNQPQHF	TGTGCCAGTTCCGGACAGGGGGCTTACAATCAGCCCCAGCATTTT
TRBV15	.	TRBD2	TRBJ2-2	CATSRALAGAPELFF	TGTGCCACCAGCAGAGCGCTAGCGGGGGCCCCGGAGCTGTTTTTT
TRBV7-9	.	TRBD1	TRBJ1-3	CASSTPRDSEITIYF	TGTGCCAGCAGCACCCCCCGGGACAGTGAAATCACCATATATTTT
TRBV19	.	.	TRBJ2-5	CASSISQGWGQETQYF	TGTGCCAGTAGTATAAGTCAGGGGTGGGGGCAAGAGACCCAGTACTTC
TRBV7-9	.	.	TRBJ2-7	CASSRTYEQYF	TGTGCCAGCAGCCGTACCTACGAGCAGTACTTC
TRBV2	once	.	TRBJ2-1	CASISGVNGQFF	TGTGCCAGCATCTCGGGGGTGAATGGGCAGTTCTTC
TRBV19	.	.	TRBJ2-2	CASSISQNTGELFF	TGTGCCAGTAGTATATCACAGAACACCGGGGAGCTGTTTTTT
TRBV2	.	TRBD1	TRBJ2-2	CASRTGDSPNTGELFF	TGTGCCAGCAGGACCGGGGACAGTCCGAACACCGGGGAGCTGTTTTTT
TRBV5-1	.	.	TRBJ2-5	CASSLGQQETQYF	TGCGCCAGCAGCTTGGGACAGCAAGAGACCCAGTACTTC
TRBV5-4	.	TRBD2	TRBJ2-3	CASNAGGPGDTQYF	TGTGCCAGCAACGCGGGGGGGCCCGGAGATACGCAGTATTTT
TRBV6-4	.	TRBD2	TRBJ2-3	CASSLTSGTDTQYF	TGTGCCAGCAGCTTGACTAGCGGCACAGATACGCAGTATTTT
TRBV19	.	.	TRBJ2-1	CASSLQGIVDEQFF	TGTGCCAGTAGTTTGCAGGGGATTGTGGATGAGCAGTTCTTC
TRBV10-3	few	TRBD1	TRBJ1-5	CAISEGTGANQPQNF	TGTGCCATCAGTGAAGGGACAGGGGCCAATCAGCCCCAGAATTTT
TRBV6-6	.	TRBD1	TRBJ2-7	CASDRQGVYEQYF	TGTGCCAGCGACCGACAGGGTGTCTACGAGCAGTACTTC
TRBV19	.	TRBD1	TRBJ2-7	CASRGDRDEQYF	TGTGCCAGTAGGGGAGACAGGGACGAGCAGTACTTC
TRBV7-2	.	.	TRBJ1-1	CASSLDGRGTEAFF	TGTGCCAGCAGCTTAGACGGGAGAGGCACTGAAGCTTTCTTT
TRBV9	.	TRBD2	TRBJ2-1	CASSQAGGPFEEQFF	TGTGCCAGCAGCCAAGCGGGGGGACCCTTCGAGGAGCAGTTCTTC
TRBV5-1	.	.	TRBJ2-7	CASSLTGNEQYF	TGCGCCAGCAGCTTGACAGGGAACGAGCAGTACTTC
TRBV19	.	TRBD1	TRBJ1-6	CASTPSPGTANSPLHF	TGTGCCAGTACTCCATCCCCCGGGACAGCTAATTCACCCCTCCACTTT
TRBV7-2	.	.	TRBJ2-1	CASSLSWGPKGNEQFF	TGTGCCAGCAGCTTAAGCTGGGGGCCAAAGGGCAATGAGCAGTTCTTC
TRBV25-1	.	TRBD2	TRBJ2-1	CASSEGLAAGEQFF	TGTGCCAGCAGTGAAGGACTAGCGGCCGGGGAGCAGTTCTTC
TRBV7-9	few	TRBD2	TRBJ2-7	CASSKGTSGGREQYF	TGTGCCAGCAGCAAAGGGACTAGCGGGGGACGGGAGCAGTACTTC
TRBV27	.	.	TRBJ1-4	CASYVRWGGDEKLFF	TGTGCCAGCTACGTTAGGTGGGGGGGGGATGAAAAACTGTTTTTT
TRBV19	.	TRBD2	TRBJ2-5	CASSSGGTIQETQYF	TGTGCCAGTAGTAGCGGGGGGACGATCCAAGAGACCCAGTACTTC
TRBV19	.	.	TRBJ2-2	CASSNLADTGELFF	TGTGCCAGTAGTAATCTGGCAGACACCGGGGAGCTGTTTTTT
TRBV4-1	.	.	TRBJ1-6	CASSQEEELGNSPLNF	TGCGCCAGCAGCCAAGAGGAAGAACTAGGTAATTCACCCCTCAACTTT
TRBV6-5	.	.	TRBJ1-5	CASSSYDWNQPQHF	TGTGCCAGCAGTTCTTATGACTGGAATCAGCCCCAGCATTTT
TRBV5-6	once	TRBD1	TRBJ2-3	CASSPGQGELDTQYF	TGTGCCAGCAGCCCGGGACAGGGGGAGTTGGATACGCAGTATTTT
TRBV28	.	.	TRBJ2-3	CASSLGGAGTDTQYF	TGTGCCAGCAGTTTAGGGGGGGCAGGTACAGATACGCAGTATTTT
TRBV10-3	.	.	TRBJ1-1	CAISGTEGTEAFF	TGTGCCATCAGTGGGACTGAGGGAACTGAAGCTTTCTTT
TRBV30	.	.	TRBJ1-2	CAWSVLRPGYTF	TGTGCCTGGAGTGTACTAAGGCCTGGCTACACCTTC
TRBV6-1	.	.	TRBJ1-2	CASSAAEDGYTF	TGTGCCAGCAGCGCCGCAGAAGATGGCTACACCTTC
TRBV30	.	TRBD1	TRBJ1-3	CAWRGTGGNTIYF	TGTGCCTGGCGCGGGACAGGGGGAAACACCATATATTTT
TRBV4-3	.	.	TRBJ2-7	CASSQDRTTYEQYF	TGCGCCAGCAGCCAAGATCGAACAACCTACGAGCAGTACTTC
TRBV13	few	.	TRBJ1-2	CASSLAQLTNYGYTF	TGTGCCAGCAGCTTAGCACAGCTTACTAACTATGGCTACACCTTC
TRBV18	.	.	TRBJ2-7	CASSPPGATHEQYF	TGTGCCAGCTCACCACCGGGGGCGACCCACGAGCAGTACTTC
TRBV6-5	.	TRBD2	TRBJ2-7	CASSLSGGAYEQYF	TGTGCCAGCAGTCTTAGCGGGGGGGCGTATGAGCAGTACTTC